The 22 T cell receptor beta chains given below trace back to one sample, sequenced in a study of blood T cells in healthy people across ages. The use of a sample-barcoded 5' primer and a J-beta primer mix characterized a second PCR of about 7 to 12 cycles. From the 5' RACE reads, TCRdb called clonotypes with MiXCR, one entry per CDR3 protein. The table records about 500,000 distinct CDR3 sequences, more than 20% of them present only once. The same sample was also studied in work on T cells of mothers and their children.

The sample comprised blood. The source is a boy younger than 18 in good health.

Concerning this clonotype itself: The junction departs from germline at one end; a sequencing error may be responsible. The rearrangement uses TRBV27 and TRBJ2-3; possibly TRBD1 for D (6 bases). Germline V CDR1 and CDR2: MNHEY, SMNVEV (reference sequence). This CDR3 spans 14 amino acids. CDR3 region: CASSPRTAPDAQYF. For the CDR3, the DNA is TGTGCCAGCAGTCCAAGGACAGCCCCAGATGCGCAGTATTTT.

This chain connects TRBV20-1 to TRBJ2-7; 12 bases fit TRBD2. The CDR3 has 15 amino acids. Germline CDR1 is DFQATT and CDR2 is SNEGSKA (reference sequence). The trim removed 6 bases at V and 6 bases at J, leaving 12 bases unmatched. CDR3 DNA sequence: TGCAGTGCCGTGAGACCTAGCGGGAGGGCCCTCGAGCAGTACTTC. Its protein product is CSAVRPSGRALEQYF.

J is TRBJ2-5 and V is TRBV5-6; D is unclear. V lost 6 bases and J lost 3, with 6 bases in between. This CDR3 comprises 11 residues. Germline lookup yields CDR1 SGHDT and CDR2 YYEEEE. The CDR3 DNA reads TGTGCCAGCAACCTCAAAGAGACCCAGTACTTC. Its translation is CASNLKETQYF.

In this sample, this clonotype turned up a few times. CDR3 in amino acids: CSAKGLSGRAIFVDTQYF. Here the CDR3 DNA reads TGCAGTGCTAAAGGGCTTAGCGGGAGGGCCATATTTGTAGATACGCAGTATTTT. The chain recombines TRBV20-1 with TRBJ2-3; 11 nucleotides line up with TRBD2. Germline V gives CDR1 DFQATT, CDR2 SNEGSKA (reference sequence). CDR3 length: 18 residues. Trimming took 4 bases from V and 5 from J; bases not matched to a gene: 17.

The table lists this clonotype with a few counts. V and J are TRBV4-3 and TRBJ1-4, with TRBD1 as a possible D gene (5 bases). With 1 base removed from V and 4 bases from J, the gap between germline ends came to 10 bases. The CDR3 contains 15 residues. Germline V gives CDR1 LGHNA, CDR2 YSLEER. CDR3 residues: CASSQVPGSNEKLFF. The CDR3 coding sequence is TGCGCCAGCAGCCAAGTGCCAGGGAGTAATGAAAAACTGTTTTTT.

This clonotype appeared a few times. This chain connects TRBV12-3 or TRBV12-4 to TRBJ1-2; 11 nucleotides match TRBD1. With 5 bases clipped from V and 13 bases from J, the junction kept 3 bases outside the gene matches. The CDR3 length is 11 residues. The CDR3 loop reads CASSLGTGGTF. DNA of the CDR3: TGTGCCAGCAGTCTAGGGACAGGGGGCACCTTC.

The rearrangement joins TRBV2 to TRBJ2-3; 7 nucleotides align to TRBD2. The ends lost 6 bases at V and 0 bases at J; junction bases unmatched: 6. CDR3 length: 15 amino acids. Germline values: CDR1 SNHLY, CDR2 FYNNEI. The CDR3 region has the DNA TGTGCCAGCAGCCTACTAGCGATTAGCACAGATACGCAGTATTTT. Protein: CASSLLAISTDTQYF.

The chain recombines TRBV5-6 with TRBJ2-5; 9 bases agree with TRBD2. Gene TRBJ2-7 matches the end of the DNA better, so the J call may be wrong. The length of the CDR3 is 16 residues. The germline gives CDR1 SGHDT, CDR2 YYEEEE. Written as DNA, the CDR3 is TGTGCCAGCAGCTTCCTAGCGGGGACAAGCTCCTACGAGCAGTACTTC. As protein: CASSFLAGTSSYEQYF.

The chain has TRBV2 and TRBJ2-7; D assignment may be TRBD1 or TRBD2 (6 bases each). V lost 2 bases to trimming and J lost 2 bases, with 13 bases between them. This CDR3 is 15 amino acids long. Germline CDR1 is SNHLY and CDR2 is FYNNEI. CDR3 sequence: CASSELRGRAYEQYF. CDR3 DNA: TGTGCCAGCAGTGAACTCCGGGGGCGGGCCTACGAGCAGTACTTC.

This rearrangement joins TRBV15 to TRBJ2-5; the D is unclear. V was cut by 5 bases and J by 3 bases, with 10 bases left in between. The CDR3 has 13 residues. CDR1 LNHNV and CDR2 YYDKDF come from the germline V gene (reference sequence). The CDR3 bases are TGTGCCACCAGCCCCAGCAGTGAAGAGACCCAGTACTTC. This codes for CATSPSSEETQYF. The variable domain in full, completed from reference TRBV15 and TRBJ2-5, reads DAMVIQNPRYQVTQFGKPVTLSCSQTLNHNVMYWYQQKSSQAPKLLFHYYDKDFNNEADTPDNFQSRRPNTSFCFLDIRSPGLGDTAMYLCATSPSSEETQYFGPGTRLLVL.

CDR3 region: CASSFQTGIDTQYF. The DNA of the CDR3 is TGTGCCAGCAGCTTCCAGACAGGGATTGATACGCAGTATTTT. V gene TRBV7-6 combines with J gene TRBJ2-3; 7 bases are a match to TRBD1. The CDR3 covers 14 residues. V trimming: 3 bases; J trimming: 6 bases; junction bases outside the gene matches: 6. Per germline, CDR1 SGHVS and CDR2 FNYEAQ.

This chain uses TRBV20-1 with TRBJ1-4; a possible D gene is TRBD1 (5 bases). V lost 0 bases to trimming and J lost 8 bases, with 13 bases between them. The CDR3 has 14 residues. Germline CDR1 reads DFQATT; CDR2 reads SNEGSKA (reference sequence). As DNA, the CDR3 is TGCAGTGCTAGAGATGCAGGGACCGGGGAAAAACTGTTTTTT. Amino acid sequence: CSARDAGTGEKLFF.

For the CDR3, the DNA is TGTGCCAGCAGTGTGTACGGGACAGGTTTAAGCTCTGGAAACACCATATATTTT. Translating gives CASSVYGTGLSSGNTIYF. This sequence joins TRBV6-1 and TRBJ1-3, with 8 positions matching TRBD1. Losses at the gene ends were 4 bases for V and 0 bases for J; bases not matched to a gene: 11. This CDR3 contains 18 residues. Per the germline V gene, CDR1 is MNHNS and CDR2 is SASEGT.

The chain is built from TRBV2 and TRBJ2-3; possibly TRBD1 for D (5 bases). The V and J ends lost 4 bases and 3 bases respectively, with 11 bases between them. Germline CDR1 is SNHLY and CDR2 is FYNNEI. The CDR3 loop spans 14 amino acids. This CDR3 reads CASSVPQGTDTQYF. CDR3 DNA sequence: TGTGCCAGCAGTGTGCCCCAGGGAACAGATACGCAGTATTTT.

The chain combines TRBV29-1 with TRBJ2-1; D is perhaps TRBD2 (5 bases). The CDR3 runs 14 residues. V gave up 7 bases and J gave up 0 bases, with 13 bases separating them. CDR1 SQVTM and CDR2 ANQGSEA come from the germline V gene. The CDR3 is CSGRLPTSYNEQFF. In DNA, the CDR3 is TGCAGCGGACGACTACCCACCTCCTACAATGAGCAGTTCTTC.

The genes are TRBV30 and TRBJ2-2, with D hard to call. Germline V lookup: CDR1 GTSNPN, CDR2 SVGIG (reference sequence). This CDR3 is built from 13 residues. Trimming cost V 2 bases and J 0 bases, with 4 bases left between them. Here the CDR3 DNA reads TGTGCCTGGAGTTGGGCGAACACCGGGGAGCTGTTTTTT. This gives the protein CAWSWANTGELFF.

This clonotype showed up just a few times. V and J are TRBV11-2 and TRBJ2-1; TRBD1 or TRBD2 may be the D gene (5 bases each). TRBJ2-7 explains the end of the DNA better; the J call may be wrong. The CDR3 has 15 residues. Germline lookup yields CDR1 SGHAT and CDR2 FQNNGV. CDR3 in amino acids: CASSLNWGGYDEQYF. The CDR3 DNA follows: TGTGCCAGCAGCTTGAATTGGGGCGGGTACGACGAGCAGTACTTC.

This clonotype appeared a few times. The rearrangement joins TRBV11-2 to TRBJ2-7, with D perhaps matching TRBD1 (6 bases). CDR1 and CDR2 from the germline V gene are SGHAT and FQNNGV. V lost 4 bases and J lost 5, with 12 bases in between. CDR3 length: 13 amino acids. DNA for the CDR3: TGTGCCAGCAGCTCGGGACCAGGGGACGAGCAGTACTTC. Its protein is CASSSGPGDEQYF.

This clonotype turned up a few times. The CDR3 region is CSVEELAGGLQFF. Here the CDR3 DNA reads TGCAGCGTTGAAGAACTAGCGGGAGGTTTGCAGTTCTTC. The chain joins TRBV29-1 to TRBJ2-1; TRBD2 aligns across 12 bases. The germline gives CDR1 SQVTM, CDR2 ANQGSEA. CDR3 length: 13 residues. J lost 12 bases, V lost 0 bases, and 3 bases had no gene match.

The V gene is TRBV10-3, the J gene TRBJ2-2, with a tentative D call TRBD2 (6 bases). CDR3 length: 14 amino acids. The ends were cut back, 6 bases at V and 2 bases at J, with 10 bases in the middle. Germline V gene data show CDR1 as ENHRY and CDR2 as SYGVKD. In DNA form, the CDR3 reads TGTGCCATCAGCGCGGGGCCCAACACCGGGGAGCTGTTTTTT. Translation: CAISAGPNTGELFF.

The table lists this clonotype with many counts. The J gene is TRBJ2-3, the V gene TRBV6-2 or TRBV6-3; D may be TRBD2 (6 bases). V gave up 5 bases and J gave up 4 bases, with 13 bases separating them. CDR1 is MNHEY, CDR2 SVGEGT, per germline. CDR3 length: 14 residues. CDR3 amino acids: CASSHWEASDTQYF. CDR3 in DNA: TGTGCCAGCAGTCACTGGGAGGCTTCAGATACGCAGTATTTT.

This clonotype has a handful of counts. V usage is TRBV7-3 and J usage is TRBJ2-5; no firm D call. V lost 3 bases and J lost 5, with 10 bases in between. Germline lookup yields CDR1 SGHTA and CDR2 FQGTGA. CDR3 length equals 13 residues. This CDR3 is CASSLLHWETQYF. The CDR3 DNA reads TGTGCCAGCAGCTTGTTGCATTGGGAGACCCAGTACTTC.